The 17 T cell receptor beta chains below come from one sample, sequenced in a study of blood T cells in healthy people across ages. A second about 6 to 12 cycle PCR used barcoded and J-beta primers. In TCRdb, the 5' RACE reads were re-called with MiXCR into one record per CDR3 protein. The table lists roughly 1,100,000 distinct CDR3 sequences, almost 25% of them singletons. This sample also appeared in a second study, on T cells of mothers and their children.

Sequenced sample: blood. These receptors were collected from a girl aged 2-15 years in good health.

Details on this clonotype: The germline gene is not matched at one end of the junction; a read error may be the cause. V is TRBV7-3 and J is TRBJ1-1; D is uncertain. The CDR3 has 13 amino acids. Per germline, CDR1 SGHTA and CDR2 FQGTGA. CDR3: CASSFDAGISLIF. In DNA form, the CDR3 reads TGTGCCAGCAGCTTCGACGCGGGGATTAGCCTTATCTTT. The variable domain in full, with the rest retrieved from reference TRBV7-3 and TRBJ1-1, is GAGVSQTPSNKVTEKGKYVELRCDPISGHTALYWYRQSLGQGPEFLIYFQGTGAADDSGLPNDRFFAVRPEGSVSTLKIQRTERGDSAVYLCASSFDAGISLIFGQGTRLTVV.

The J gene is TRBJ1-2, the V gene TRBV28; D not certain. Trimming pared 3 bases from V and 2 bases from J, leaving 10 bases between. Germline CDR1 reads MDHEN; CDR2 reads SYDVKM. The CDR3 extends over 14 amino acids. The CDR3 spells CASSFSPLNYGYTF. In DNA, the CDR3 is TGTGCCAGCAGTTTTTCCCCCTTAAACTATGGCTACACCTTC.

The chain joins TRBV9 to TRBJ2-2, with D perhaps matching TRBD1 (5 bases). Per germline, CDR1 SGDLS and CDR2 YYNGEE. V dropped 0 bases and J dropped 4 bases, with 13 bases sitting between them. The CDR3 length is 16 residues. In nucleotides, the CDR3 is TGTGCCAGCAGCGTAGCTCAGGGCACAGTCACCGGGGAGCTGTTTTTT. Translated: CASSVAQGTVTGELFF.

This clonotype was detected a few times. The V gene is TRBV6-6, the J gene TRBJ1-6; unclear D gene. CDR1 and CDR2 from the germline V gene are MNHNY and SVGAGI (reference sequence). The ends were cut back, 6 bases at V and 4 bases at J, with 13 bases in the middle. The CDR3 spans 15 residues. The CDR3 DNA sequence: TGTGCCAGCAGCTTAAAAACAGATTATAATTCACCCCTCCACTTT. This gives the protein CASSLKTDYNSPLHF.

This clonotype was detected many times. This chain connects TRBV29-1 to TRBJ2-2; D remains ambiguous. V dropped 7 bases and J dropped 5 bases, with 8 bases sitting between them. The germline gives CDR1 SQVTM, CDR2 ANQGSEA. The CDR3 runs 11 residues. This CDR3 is CSADLTGELFF. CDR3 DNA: TGCAGCGCCGATTTAACCGGGGAGCTGTTTTTT.

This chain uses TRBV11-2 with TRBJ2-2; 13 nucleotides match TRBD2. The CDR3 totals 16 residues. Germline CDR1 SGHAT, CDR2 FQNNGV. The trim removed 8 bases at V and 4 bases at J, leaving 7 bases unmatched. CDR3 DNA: TGTGCCAGCCTGGGACTAGCGGGATTCGGCACCGGGGAGCTGTTTTTT. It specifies CASLGLAGFGTGELFF.

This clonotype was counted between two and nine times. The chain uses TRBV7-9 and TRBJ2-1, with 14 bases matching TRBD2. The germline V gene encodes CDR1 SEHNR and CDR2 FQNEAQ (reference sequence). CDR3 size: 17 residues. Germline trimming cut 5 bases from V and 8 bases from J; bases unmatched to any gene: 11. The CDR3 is CASSILPGLAGADEQFF. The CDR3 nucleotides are TGTGCCAGCAGCATTCTTCCGGGACTAGCGGGAGCAGATGAGCAGTTCTTC.

CDR3 region: CASSPPGQGALNTEAFF. The CDR3 nucleotides read TGTGCCAGCAGCCCCCCGGGACAGGGGGCCCTGAACACTGAAGCTTTCTTT. The rearrangement uses TRBV7-9 and TRBJ1-1; 12 bases align to TRBD1. Germline CDR1 reads SEHNR; CDR2 reads FQNEAQ (reference sequence). V shed 5 bases and J 0 bases; nucleotides not matched to a gene: 7. The CDR3 sequence is 17 residues long. The variable domain in full, with the rest retrieved from reference TRBV7-9 and TRBJ1-1, is DTGVSQNPRHKITKRGQNVTFRCDPISEHNRLYWYRQTLGQGPEFLTYFQNEAQLEKSRLLSDRFSAERPKGSFSTLEIQRTEQGDSAMYLCASSPPGQGALNTEAFFGQGTRLTVV.

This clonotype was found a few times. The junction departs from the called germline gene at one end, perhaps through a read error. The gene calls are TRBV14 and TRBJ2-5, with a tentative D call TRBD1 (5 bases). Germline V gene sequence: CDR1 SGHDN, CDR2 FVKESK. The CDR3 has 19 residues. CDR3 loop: CTSSQEGPDRRFLQETQYF. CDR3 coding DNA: TGTACCAGCAGCCAAGAAGGCCCCGACAGACGATTCCTCCAAGAGACCCAGTACTTC.

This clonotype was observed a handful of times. CDR3 residues: CASSGGLGQPQHF. CDR3 nucleotides: TGTGCCAGCAGCGGGGGCCTCGGCCAGCCCCAGCATTTT. V gene TRBV9 combines with J gene TRBJ1-5; TRBD1 might be the D (5 bases). From germline, CDR1 is SGDLS and CDR2 YYNGEE. This CDR3 has 13 residues. V shed 3 bases and J shed 7 bases, with 11 bases lying between them.

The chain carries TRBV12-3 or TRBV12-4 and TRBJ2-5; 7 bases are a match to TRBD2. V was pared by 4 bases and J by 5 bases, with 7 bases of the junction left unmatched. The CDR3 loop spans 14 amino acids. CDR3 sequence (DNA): TGTGCCAGCAGTTGGGACTACCGTAGGGAGACCCAGTACTTC. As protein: CASSWDYRRETQYF.

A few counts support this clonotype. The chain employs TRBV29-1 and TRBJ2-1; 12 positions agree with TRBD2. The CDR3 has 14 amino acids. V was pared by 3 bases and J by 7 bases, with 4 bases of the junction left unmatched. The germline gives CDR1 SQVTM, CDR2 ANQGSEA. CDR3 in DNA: TGCAGCGTTGACACGACTAGCGGGGGAAATGAGCAGTTCTTC. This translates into CSVDTTSGGNEQFF.

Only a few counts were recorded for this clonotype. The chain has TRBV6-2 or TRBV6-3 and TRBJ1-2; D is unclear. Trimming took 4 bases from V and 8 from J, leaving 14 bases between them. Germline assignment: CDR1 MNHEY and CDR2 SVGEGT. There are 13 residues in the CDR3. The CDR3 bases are TGTGCCAGCAGTTCCACGGACGAGGTGGGCTACACCTTC. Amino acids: CASSSTDEVGYTF.

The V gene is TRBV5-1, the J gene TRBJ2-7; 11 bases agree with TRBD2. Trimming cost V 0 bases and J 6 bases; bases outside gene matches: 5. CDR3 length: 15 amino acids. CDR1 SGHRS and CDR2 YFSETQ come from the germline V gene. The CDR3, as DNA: TGCGCCAGCAGCTTGGAACTAGCGGGAGAGGGCGAGCAGTACTTC. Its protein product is CASSLELAGEGEQYF.

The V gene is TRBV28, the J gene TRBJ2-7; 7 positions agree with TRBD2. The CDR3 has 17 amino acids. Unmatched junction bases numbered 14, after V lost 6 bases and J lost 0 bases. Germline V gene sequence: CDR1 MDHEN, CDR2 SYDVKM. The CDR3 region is CASSSSAGLGSSYEQYF. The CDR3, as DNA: TGTGCCAGCAGCTCATCAGCCGGACTAGGAAGCTCCTACGAGCAGTACTTC. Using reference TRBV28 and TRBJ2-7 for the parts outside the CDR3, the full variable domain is DVKVTQSSRYLVKRTGEKVFLECVQDMDHENMFWYRQDPGLGLRLIYFSYDVKMKEKGDIPEGYSVSREKKERFSLILESASTNQTSMYLCASSSSAGLGSSYEQYFGPGTRLTVT.

CDR3 loop: CASSYSSGGGTEAFF. CDR3 coding DNA: TGTGCCAGCAGTTACTCGTCCGGGGGCGGTACTGAAGCTTTCTTT. This rearrangement joins TRBV6-5 to TRBJ1-1; a possible D gene is TRBD1 (6 bases). The CDR3 runs to 15 residues. Germline V gene data show CDR1 as MNHEY and CDR2 as SVGAGI. Trimming stripped 0 bases from V and 5 bases from J, with 13 bases between.

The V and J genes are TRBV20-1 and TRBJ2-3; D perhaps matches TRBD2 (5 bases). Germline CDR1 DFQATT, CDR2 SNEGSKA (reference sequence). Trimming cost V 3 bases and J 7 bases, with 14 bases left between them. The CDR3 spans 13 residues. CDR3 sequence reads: CSASWAGGYTQYF. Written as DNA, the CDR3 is TGCAGTGCTAGTTGGGCGGGCGGCTATACGCAGTATTTT.